A single sample gave rise to the 11 T cell receptor beta chains below, sequenced in a study of blood T cell repertoires in COVID-19. The protocol was immunoSEQ multiplex PCR, while the TCRdb copy is restricted to in-frame clones and leaves out a portion. This sample has roughly 200,000 clones, with roughly 88% found just once. Sequenced sample: peripheral blood. The receptors were sampled from a man aged 50 to 60 with COVID-19, enrolled during active disease.

This sequence joins TRBV28 and TRBJ1-4; TRBD1 agrees at 11 bases. Trimming at V came to 8 bases and at J to 3 bases, leaving 2 bases not matched to a gene. Germline V gene sequence: CDR1 MDHEN, CDR2 SYDVKM. This CDR3 is built from 14 residues. The CDR3 here is CASRTGGSNEKLFF. CDR3 sequence (DNA): TGTGCCAGCCGGACAGGGGGCTCTAATGAAAAACTGTTTTTT.

This clone was picked up one time. J is TRBJ1-2 and V is TRBV7-2, with a weak D call TRBD1 (5 bases). This CDR3 contains 14 residues. Germline V gives CDR1 SGHTA, CDR2 FQGNSA. Trimming cost V 2 bases and J 0 bases, with 7 bases left between them. The CDR3 sequence is CASSLPGSNYGYTF. CDR3 nucleotide sequence: TGTGCCAGCAGCTTACCAGGGTCTAACTATGGCTACACCTTC.

The chain recombines TRBV9 with TRBJ2-7; 10 nucleotides match TRBD2. CDR1 and CDR2 from the germline V gene are SGDLS and YYNGEE. The CDR3 loop spans 16 amino acids. With V trimmed by 0 bases and J by 3 bases, 6 bases remained unmatched. The CDR3 here is CASSVEERGGLYEQYF. The CDR3 DNA follows: TGTGCCAGCAGCGTAGAAGAGCGGGGGGGCCTCTACGAGCAGTACTTC. Filled out from reference TRBV9 and TRBJ2-7, the complete variable domain reads DSGVTQTPKHLITATGQRVTLRCSPRSGDLSVYWYQQSLDQGLQFLIQYYNGEERAKGNILERFSAQQFPDLHSELNLSSLELGDSALYFCASSVEERGGLYEQYFGPGTRLTVT.

The chain recombines TRBV7-8 with TRBJ1-4; 8 bases line up with TRBD1. Germline values: CDR1 SGHVS, CDR2 FQNEAQ. The V gene end was trimmed by 4 bases and the J gene end by 4 bases; junction bases not matched to a gene: 8. This CDR3 has 16 amino acids. The CDR3 loop is CASSSGQGHINEKLFF. DNA of the CDR3: TGTGCCAGCAGCTCAGGACAGGGACACATTAATGAAAAACTGTTTTTT.

V and J are TRBV18 and TRBJ2-7, with 9 bases fitting TRBD1. The CDR3 has 15 residues. The germline CDR1 and CDR2 sequences are KGHSH and LQKENI. V trimming: 3 bases; J trimming: 4 bases; junction bases outside the gene matches: 7. DNA for the CDR3: TGTGCCAGCTCACCTCCGGGACAGGGCCAATACGAGCAGTACTTC. Translated, it gives CASSPPGQGQYEQYF.

The J gene is TRBJ2-7, the V gene TRBV19, with a weak D call TRBD1 (5 bases). Germline CDR1 is LNHDA and CDR2 is SQIVND (reference sequence). The CDR3 runs 14 residues. The V end was cut by 5 bases, the J end by 0 bases, with 11 bases between. The CDR3 protein is CASSPRQFSYEQYF. The CDR3 DNA reads as TGTGCCAGTAGTCCCCGACAGTTCTCCTACGAGCAGTACTTC.

The CDR3 DNA reads TGTGCCAGCAGCACCTCTAGGCCCGGGGAGCTGTTTTTT. Encoded protein: CASSTSRPGELFF. The chain couples TRBV5-4 to TRBJ2-2; D unresolved. The germline V gene has CDR1 SGHNT and CDR2 YYREEE (reference sequence). The CDR3 loop spans 13 amino acids. Trimming shortened V by 4 bases and J by 6 bases, and 10 bases separated the two germline ends.

This clone has only a few counts. This rearrangement joins TRBV7-8 to TRBJ1-6; D might be TRBD1 (6 bases). Per germline, CDR1 SGHVS and CDR2 FQNEAQ. Between the trimmed V and J ends, which lost 8 bases and 8 bases, there was a span of 13 bases. This CDR3 is built from 13 residues. CDR3 in DNA: TGTGCCAGCGGTCGGGACATCGATTCACCCCTCCACTTT. As protein: CASGRDIDSPLHF.

The rearrangement joins TRBV2 to TRBJ1-5; no reliable D call. V lost 4 bases, J lost 3 bases, and 4 bases lay in between. The CDR3 is made up of 12 amino acids. Per germline, CDR1 SNHLY and CDR2 FYNNEI. The CDR3 here is CASSVSNQPQHF. The CDR3 coding sequence is TGTGCCAGCAGTGTCTCCAATCAGCCCCAGCATTTT. Variable domain in full (rest from reference TRBV2 and TRBJ1-5): EPEVTQTPSHQVTQMGQEVILRCVPISNHLYFYWYRQILGQKVEFLVSFYNNEISEKSEIFDDQFSVERPDGSNFTLKIRSTKLEDSAMYFCASSVSNQPQHFGDGTRLSIL.

The V gene is TRBV20-1, the J gene TRBJ2-1, with 8 bases lining up with TRBD2. Germline lookup yields CDR1 DFQATT and CDR2 SNEGSKA (reference sequence). Unmatched junction bases numbered 6, after V lost 3 bases and J lost 2 bases. The CDR3 length is 15 residues. The CDR3 reads CSASGAGGPYNEQFF. The CDR3 coding sequence is TGCAGTGCTAGTGGCGCGGGGGGTCCCTACAATGAGCAGTTCTTC.

In its sample, this clone was seen once. The rearrangement joins TRBV2 to TRBJ1-5; D is perhaps TRBD1 (5 bases). The CDR3 sequence is 13 residues long. The V end was cut by 6 bases, the J end by 4 bases, with 10 bases between. The germline CDR1 and CDR2 sequences are SNHLY and FYNNEI. CDR3 residues: CASRPEGNQPQHF. CDR3 DNA: TGTGCCAGCAGGCCGGAGGGGAATCAGCCCCAGCATTTT. Full variable domain (missing parts from reference TRBV2 and TRBJ1-5): EPEVTQTPSHQVTQMGQEVILRCVPISNHLYFYWYRQILGQKVEFLVSFYNNEISEKSEIFDDQFSVERPDGSNFTLKIRSTKLEDSAMYFCASRPEGNQPQHFGDGTRLSIL.